This T cell receptor (beta chain) was obtained from a study of identical twins. Notes on the study in general: Insertion counts were lower in abundant cord blood beta clonotypes, a trend that memory repertoires did not show. Zero-insertion results could be subject to partial confounding by invariant MAIT and iNKT cells.

With template switching, a universal primer site was added, and the cDNA carried unique molecular identifiers. MiXCR was run by TCRdb on the 5' RACE reads, yielding one entry per CDR3 protein. The table lists 550,000 to 800,000 distinct CDR3 sequences, around 7.5% of them singletons. This clonotype showed up many times. Antigen specificity is unknown. These data were likewise used in another study, on yellow fever vaccine responses in identical twins. That study adds: Twins reportedly appeared to share part of their vaccine T cell response while keeping part individual.

This clonotype was sampled from a woman under 30 in good health. The sample taken for sequencing was PBMCs.

The CDR3 region has the DNA TGTGCCAGCAGCCCCGCAACTAGCCTGATAGAGACCCAGTACTTC. Its protein product is CASSPATSLIETQYF. The genes are TRBV12-3 or TRBV12-4 and TRBJ2-5, with D perhaps TRBD2 (6 bases). The CDR3 sequence is 15 residues long. V lost 6 bases and J 4 bases, leaving 18 bases between the germline ends.